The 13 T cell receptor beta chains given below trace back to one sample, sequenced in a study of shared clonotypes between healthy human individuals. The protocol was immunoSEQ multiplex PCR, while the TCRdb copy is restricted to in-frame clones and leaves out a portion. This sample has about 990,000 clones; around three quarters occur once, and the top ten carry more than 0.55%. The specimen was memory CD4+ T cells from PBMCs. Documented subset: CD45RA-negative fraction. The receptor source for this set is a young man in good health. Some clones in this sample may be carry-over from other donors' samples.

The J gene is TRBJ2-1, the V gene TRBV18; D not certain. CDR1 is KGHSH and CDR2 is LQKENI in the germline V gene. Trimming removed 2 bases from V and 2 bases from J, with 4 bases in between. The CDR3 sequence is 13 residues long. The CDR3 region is CASSPVTYNEQFF. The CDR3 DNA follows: TGTGCCAGCTCACCAGTCACCTACAATGAGCAGTTCTTC.

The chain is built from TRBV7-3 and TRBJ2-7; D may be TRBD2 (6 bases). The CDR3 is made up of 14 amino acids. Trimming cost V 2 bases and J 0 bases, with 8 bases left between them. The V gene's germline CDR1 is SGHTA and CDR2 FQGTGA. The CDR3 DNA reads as TGTGCCAGCAGCTTACCTAGCGACTCCTACGAGCAGTACTTC. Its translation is CASSLPSDSYEQYF. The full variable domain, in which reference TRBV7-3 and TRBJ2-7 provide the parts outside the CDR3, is GAGVSQTPSNKVTEKGKYVELRCDPISGHTALYWYRQSLGQGPEFLIYFQGTGAADDSGLPNDRFFAVRPEGSVSTLKIQRTERGDSAVYLCASSLPSDSYEQYFGPGTRLTVT.

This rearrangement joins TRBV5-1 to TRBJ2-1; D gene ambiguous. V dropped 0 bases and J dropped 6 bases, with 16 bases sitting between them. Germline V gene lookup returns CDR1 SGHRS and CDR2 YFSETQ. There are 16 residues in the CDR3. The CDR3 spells CASSLVGPDIGNEQFF. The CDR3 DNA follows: TGCGCCAGCAGCTTGGTAGGGCCAGACATTGGCAATGAGCAGTTCTTC. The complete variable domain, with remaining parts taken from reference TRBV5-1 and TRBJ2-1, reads KAGVTQTPRYLIKTRGQQVTLSCSPISGHRSVSWYQQTPGQGLQFLFEYFSETQRNKGNFPGRFSGRQFSNSRSEMNVSTLELGDSALYLCASSLVGPDIGNEQFFGPGTRLTVL.

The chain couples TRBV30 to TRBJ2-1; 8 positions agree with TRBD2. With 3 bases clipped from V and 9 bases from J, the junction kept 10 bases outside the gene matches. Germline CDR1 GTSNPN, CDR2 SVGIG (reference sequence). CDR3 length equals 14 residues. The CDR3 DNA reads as TGTGCCTGGAGGCCGAGCGGGAGTCACATTGAGCAGTTCTTC. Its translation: CAWRPSGSHIEQFF.

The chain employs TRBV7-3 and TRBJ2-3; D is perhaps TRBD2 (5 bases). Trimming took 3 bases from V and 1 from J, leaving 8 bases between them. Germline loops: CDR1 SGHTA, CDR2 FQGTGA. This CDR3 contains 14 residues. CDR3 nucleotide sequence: TGTGCCAGCAGCTTTGACGGGGGCACAGATACGCAGTATTTT. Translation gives CASSFDGGTDTQYF.

Here the CDR3 DNA reads TGTGCCAGCAAACGGCCAGGTTCCTACGAGCAGTACTTC. Its protein product is CASKRPGSYEQYF. The chain couples TRBV6-1 to TRBJ2-7, with no clear D. The germline gives CDR1 MNHNS, CDR2 SASEGT. This CDR3 has 13 amino acids. The V and J ends lost 7 bases and 1 base respectively, with 11 bases between them.

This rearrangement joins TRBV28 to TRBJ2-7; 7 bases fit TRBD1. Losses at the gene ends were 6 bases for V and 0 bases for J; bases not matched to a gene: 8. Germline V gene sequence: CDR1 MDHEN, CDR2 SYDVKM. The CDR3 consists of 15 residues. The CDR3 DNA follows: TGTGCCAGCAGCCCCGGACAGGTAGGCTCCTACGAGCAGTACTTC. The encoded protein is CASSPGQVGSYEQYF.

CDR3 loop: CATSSPGGEQYF. In nucleotides, the CDR3 is TGTGCCACCAGCAGCCCCGGGGGCGAGCAGTACTTC. V usage is TRBV15 and J usage is TRBJ2-7, with a possible D match to TRBD2 (6 bases). Trimming removed 3 bases from V and 6 bases from J, with 9 bases in between. The CDR3 totals 12 residues. Germline V gene data show CDR1 as LNHNV and CDR2 as YYDKDF (reference sequence).

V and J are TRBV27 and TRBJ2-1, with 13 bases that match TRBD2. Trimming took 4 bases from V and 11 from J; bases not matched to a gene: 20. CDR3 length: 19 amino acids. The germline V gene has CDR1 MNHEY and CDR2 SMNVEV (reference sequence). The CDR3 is CASSSTGQGLAGVPSKQFF. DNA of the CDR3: TGTGCCAGCAGTTCCACGGGACAAGGACTAGCGGGAGTTCCCTCGAAGCAGTTCTTC.

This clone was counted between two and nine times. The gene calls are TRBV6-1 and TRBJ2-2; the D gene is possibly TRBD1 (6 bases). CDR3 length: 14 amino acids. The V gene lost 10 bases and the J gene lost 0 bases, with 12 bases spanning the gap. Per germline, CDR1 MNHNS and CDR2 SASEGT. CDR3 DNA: TGTGCCACCAGGACAGTCGCGAACACCGGGGAGCTGTTTTTT. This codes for CATRTVANTGELFF.

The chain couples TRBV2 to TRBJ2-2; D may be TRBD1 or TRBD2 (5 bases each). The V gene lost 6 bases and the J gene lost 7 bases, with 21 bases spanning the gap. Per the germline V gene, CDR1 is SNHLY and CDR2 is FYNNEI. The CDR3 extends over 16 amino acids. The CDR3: CASSFTGTPGGGELFF. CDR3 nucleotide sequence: TGTGCCAGCAGCTTCACCGGGACCCCGGGCGGCGGGGAGCTGTTTTTT.

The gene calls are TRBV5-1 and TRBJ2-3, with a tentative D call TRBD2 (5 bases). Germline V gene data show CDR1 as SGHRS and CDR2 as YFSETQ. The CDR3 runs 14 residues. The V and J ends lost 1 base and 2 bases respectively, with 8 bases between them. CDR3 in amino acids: CASSLSSATDTQYF. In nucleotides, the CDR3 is TGCGCCAGCAGCTTGAGTAGCGCCACAGATACGCAGTATTTT.

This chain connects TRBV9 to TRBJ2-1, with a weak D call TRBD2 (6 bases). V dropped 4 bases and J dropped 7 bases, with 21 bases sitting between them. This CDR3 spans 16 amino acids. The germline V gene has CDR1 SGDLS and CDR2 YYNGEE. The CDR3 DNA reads TGTGCCAGCAGCTACCAGGGAGGCCCGGCGGGGAATGAGCAGTTCTTC. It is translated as CASSYQGGPAGNEQFF.